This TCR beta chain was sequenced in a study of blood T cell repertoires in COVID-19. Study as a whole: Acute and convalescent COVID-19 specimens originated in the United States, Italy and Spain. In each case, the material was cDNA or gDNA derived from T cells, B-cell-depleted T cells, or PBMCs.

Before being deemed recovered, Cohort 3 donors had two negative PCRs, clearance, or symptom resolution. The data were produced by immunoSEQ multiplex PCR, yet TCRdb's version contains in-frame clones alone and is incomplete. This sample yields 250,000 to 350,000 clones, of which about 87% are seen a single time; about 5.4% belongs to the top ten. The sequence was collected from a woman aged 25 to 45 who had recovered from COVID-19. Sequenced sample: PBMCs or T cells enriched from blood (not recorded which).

The CDR3 sequence is CASSRPGAAFAAFF. Written as DNA, the CDR3 is TGTGCCAGCAGCCGCCCAGGGGCGGCCTTCGCGGCTTTCTTT. V is TRBV28 and J is TRBJ1-1; a possible D gene is TRBD1 (6 bases). Germline values: CDR1 MDHEN, CDR2 SYDVKM. The CDR3 covers 14 residues. V was pared by 6 bases and J by 11 bases, with 22 bases between.